The 31 T cell receptor beta chains presented below share a single source sample, sequenced in a study of cytomegalovirus exposure and HLA in healthy donors. The PCR made use of 60 Vbeta and 13 Jbeta primers. Method: immunoSEQ multiplex PCR; TCRdb's copy keeps in-frame clones and lacks some. The sample contains 100,000 to 150,000 clones, more than 75% of which appear only once. The sample comprised PBMCs. These receptors were collected from a woman aged 30 to 39 in good health and CMV-seronegative.

The rearrangement links TRBV6-6 to TRBJ2-5; D is possibly TRBD1 (5 bases). V lost 1 base and J lost 2, with 8 bases in between. CDR1 MNHNY and CDR2 SVGAGI come from the germline V gene (reference sequence). This CDR3 contains 14 residues. CDR3 protein: CASSYYGAQETQYF. The CDR3 region has the DNA TGTGCCAGCAGTTACTATGGGGCTCAAGAGACCCAGTACTTC.

V and J are TRBV2 and TRBJ2-6; D gene uncertain. The CDR3 extends over 15 amino acids. The germline V gene encodes CDR1 SNHLY and CDR2 FYNNEI. V dropped 7 bases and J dropped 4 bases, with 14 bases sitting between them. CDR3 sequence: CASKSFTSGANVLTF. Here the CDR3 DNA reads TGTGCCAGCAAAAGTTTCACTTCAGGGGCCAACGTCCTGACTTTC.

The chain has TRBV5-6 and TRBJ1-2; D is possibly TRBD1 (5 bases). CDR1 and CDR2 (germline): SGHDT, YYEEEE. V lost 4 bases and J lost 0, with 10 bases in between. The length of the CDR3 is 14 residues. This CDR3 is CASSLTAANYGYTF. For the CDR3, the DNA is TGTGCCAGCAGCCTGACAGCCGCTAACTATGGCTACACCTTC. Full variable domain (outside the CDR3, taken from reference TRBV5-6 and TRBJ1-2): DAGVTQSPTHLIKTRGQQVTLRCSPKSGHDTVSWYQQALGQGPQFIFQYYEEEERQRGNFPDRFSGHQFPNYSSELNVNALLLGDSALYLCASSLTAANYGYTFGSGTRLTVV.

The V gene is TRBV4-1, the J gene TRBJ2-7; TRBD2 matches 8 bases. The V gene's germline CDR1 is MGHRA and CDR2 YSYEKL. The CDR3 runs to 16 residues. J was trimmed by 1 base and V by 3 bases; bases with no gene match: 8. The CDR3 spells CASSHMPGLVSYEQYF. The CDR3 bases are TGCGCCAGCAGCCATATGCCGGGACTAGTATCCTACGAGCAGTACTTC.

The CDR3 nucleotides read TGTGCCAGCAGCGCCCGCGGGGACCTTAACTCCTACAATGAGCAGTTCTTC. It specifies CASSARGDLNSYNEQFF. This chain joins TRBV9 and TRBJ2-1; a weak D match, TRBD2 (6 bases). Germline-derived CDR1 and CDR2 are SGDLS and YYNGEE. V lost 3 bases to trimming and J lost 0 bases, with 16 bases between them. The CDR3 loop spans 17 amino acids.

The table lists this clone with a count of one. The rearrangement uses TRBV6-5 and TRBJ2-5; a possible D gene is TRBD1 (6 bases). CDR1 is MNHEY and CDR2 is SVGAGI in the germline V gene. V lost 6 bases and J lost 4, with 15 bases in between. The length of the CDR3 is 14 residues. The CDR3 coding sequence is TGTGCCAGCAGAGCGCAAACAGGGATAGAGACCCAGTACTTC. Its protein product is CASRAQTGIETQYF.

This clone was found once. The chain carries TRBV27 and TRBJ1-5; 10 nucleotides match TRBD1. The CDR3 extends over 16 amino acids. Germline V gives CDR1 MNHEY, CDR2 SMNVEV (reference sequence). Trimming removed 6 bases from V and 2 bases from J; junction bases left unmatched: 7. CDR3 in DNA: TGTGCCAGCAGCCCCAGGACAGGGGGAGGCAATCAGCCCCAGCATTTT. Translating gives CASSPRTGGGNQPQHF.

The chain recombines TRBV5-1 with TRBJ1-2; D call uncertain. CDR3 length: 15 residues. Per the germline V gene, CDR1 is SGHRS and CDR2 is YFSETQ. The V and J ends lost 2 bases and 7 bases respectively, with 18 bases between them. The chain's CDR3 is CASSFQEVHSGGYTF. Written as DNA, the CDR3 is TGCGCCAGCAGCTTTCAAGAGGTGCATTCTGGTGGCTACACCTTC.

This clone was picked up one time. This chain links TRBV5-5 with TRBJ2-1; possibly TRBD1 for D (6 bases). From germline, CDR1 is SGHKS and CDR2 YYEKEE (reference sequence). The germline V and J ends were trimmed by 1 base and 12 bases, with 11 bases remaining between them. The CDR3 contains 12 residues. Here the CDR3 reads CASSLSQGGQFF. The CDR3 DNA sequence: TGTGCCAGCAGCTTGAGTCAAGGGGGGCAGTTCTTC.

This rearrangement joins TRBV5-5 to TRBJ1-1, with no clear D. This CDR3 is built from 17 residues. V was cut by 4 bases and J by 3 bases, with 22 bases left in between. Germline assignment: CDR1 SGHKS and CDR2 YYEKEE (reference sequence). The CDR3 nucleotides read TGTGCCAGCAGCCCAGGTCCTTCTTACCTTCGACACACTGAAGCTTTCTTT. It specifies CASSPGPSYLRHTEAFF.

This clone was picked up a small number of times. This chain connects TRBV6-6 to TRBJ1-3, with 7 bases identical to TRBD1. The CDR3 is 14 residues long. The J segment lost 6 bases and the V segment lost 7 bases, leaving 9 bases of the junction unmatched. Per germline, CDR1 MNHNY and CDR2 SVGAGI (reference sequence). The CDR3 sequence: CASNLQGTENTIYF. Written as DNA, the CDR3 is TGTGCCAGCAACCTACAGGGGACTGAAAACACCATATATTTT.

The V call is TRBV7-9, the J call TRBJ2-5, with D tentatively TRBD1 (5 bases). V gave up 1 base and J gave up 2 bases, with 8 bases separating them. The CDR3 extends over 14 amino acids. Germline values: CDR1 SEHNR, CDR2 FQNEAQ (reference sequence). CDR3 amino acids: CASSLVGVQETQYF. The CDR3 DNA reads as TGTGCCAGCAGCTTAGTAGGGGTTCAAGAGACCCAGTACTTC.

This clone was seen a few times. The rearrangement links TRBV7-3 to TRBJ2-2; no definite D call. This CDR3 is 14 amino acids long. V was cut by 3 bases and J by 1 base, with 6 bases left in between. Germline CDR1 and CDR2: SGHTA and FQGTGA. The CDR3 DNA sequence: TGTGCCAGCAGCTTGGGCCTGAACACCGGGGAGCTGTTTTTT. Translated: CASSLGLNTGELFF.

The chain employs TRBV28 and TRBJ1-4; possibly TRBD1 for D (5 bases). Germline V CDR1 and CDR2: MDHEN, SYDVKM. V was trimmed by 6 bases and J by 15 bases, leaving 17 bases between them. The CDR3 has 12 residues. The CDR3 loop is CASRSLQGLLFF. The CDR3 nucleotides read TGTGCCAGCAGATCTCTCCAGGGTTTGTTGTTTTTT.

The gene calls are TRBV19 and TRBJ1-1; D is unresolved. Germline CDR1 reads LNHDA; CDR2 reads SQIVND (reference sequence). The CDR3 contains 12 residues. V was shortened by 2 bases and J by 4 bases, with 5 bases between the two germline ends. CDR3 residues: CASSIPGTEAFF. Here the CDR3 DNA reads TGTGCCAGTAGTATACCAGGCACTGAAGCTTTCTTT.

The chain recombines TRBV7-2 with TRBJ2-2; TRBD2 is a possible D gene (6 bases). The V gene's germline CDR1 is SGHTA and CDR2 FQGNSA. This CDR3 comprises 16 residues. With 2 bases removed from V and 3 bases from J, the gap between germline ends came to 13 bases. CDR3 sequence: CASSLTQIADTGELFF. CDR3 DNA sequence: TGTGCCAGCAGCTTAACGCAGATAGCGGACACCGGGGAGCTGTTTTTT.

The chain carries TRBV19 and TRBJ2-7, with D possibly TRBD2 on 5 matching bases. The CDR3 is made up of 13 amino acids. V shed 6 bases and J shed 4 bases, with 13 bases lying between them. CDR1 and CDR2 from the germline V gene are LNHDA and SQIVND (reference sequence). Here the CDR3 reads CASRAVSGYEQYF. The DNA for the CDR3 is TGTGCCAGTAGGGCGGTGAGCGGATACGAGCAGTACTTC. Based on the CDR3 plus reference TRBV19 and TRBJ2-7, the full variable domain is DGGITQSPKYLFRKEGQNVTLSCEQNLNHDAMYWYRQDPGQGLRLIYYSQIVNDFQKGDIAEGYSVSREKKESFPLTVTSAQKNPTAFYLCASRAVSGYEQYFGPGTRLTVT.

V usage is TRBV15 and J usage is TRBJ1-5; tentatively, D is TRBD1 (6 bases). Germline values: CDR1 LNHNV, CDR2 YYDKDF (reference sequence). Trimming shortened V by 0 bases and J by 1 base, and 19 bases separated the two germline ends. The CDR3 runs 19 residues. The CDR3, as DNA: TGTGCCACCAGCAGAGAAACCTACAGGGTGGGATTAAGCAATCAGCCCCAGCATTTT. The encoded protein is CATSRETYRVGLSNQPQHF.

The chain is built from TRBV10-3 and TRBJ1-5; 7 nucleotides line up with TRBD1. The CDR3 is 14 amino acids. V trimming: 7 bases; J trimming: 5 bases; junction bases outside the gene matches: 8. Germline assignment: CDR1 ENHRY and CDR2 SYGVKD. The CDR3 spells CAINPGGFDQPQHF. In DNA, the CDR3 is TGTGCCATCAATCCAGGGGGGTTCGATCAGCCCCAGCATTTT.

V usage is TRBV5-4 and J usage is TRBJ2-1; 7 bases align to TRBD1. The CDR3 consists of 16 residues. Germline values: CDR1 SGHNT, CDR2 YYREEE (reference sequence). V gave up 5 bases and J gave up 7 bases; unmatched junction bases: 15. The CDR3 region is CASRPRLGQEENEQFF. As DNA, the CDR3 is TGTGCCAGCAGACCACGATTAGGACAGGAAGAGAATGAGCAGTTCTTC.

The V gene is TRBV7-2, the J gene TRBJ1-4, with TRBD1 matching 9 bases. This CDR3 contains 15 residues. Trimming at V came to 5 bases and at J to 8 bases, leaving 9 bases not matched to a gene. Per germline, CDR1 SGHTA and CDR2 FQGNSA. The CDR3 is CASSGHRGLGEKLFF. The CDR3 DNA reads as TGTGCCAGCAGCGGCCACAGGGGGCTGGGGGAAAAACTGTTTTTT.

J is TRBJ2-1 and V is TRBV9; TRBD2 might be the D (6 bases). This CDR3 spans 16 amino acids. The V and J ends lost 0 bases and 3 bases respectively, with 13 bases between them. Germline V gives CDR1 SGDLS, CDR2 YYNGEE. For the CDR3, the DNA is TGTGCCAGCAGCGTAGCTCCGGGACTCCGCTACAATGAGCAGTTCTTC. This translates into CASSVAPGLRYNEQFF.

The chain couples TRBV18 to TRBJ2-7, with D perhaps matching TRBD1 (5 bases). This CDR3 has 15 residues. V was trimmed by 3 bases and J by 3 bases, leaving 15 bases between them. Germline-derived CDR1 and CDR2 are KGHSH and LQKENI. CDR3 sequence (DNA): TGTGCCAGCTCACCTATGCCGGACAAGGACTACGAGCAGTACTTC. It encodes CASSPMPDKDYEQYF.

The chain is built from TRBV4-3 and TRBJ2-7; 14 bases align to TRBD2. J lost 4 bases, V lost 1 base, and 3 bases had no gene match. Looked up from germline, CDR1 is LGHNA and CDR2 is YSLEER. The CDR3 consists of 16 residues. This CDR3 reads CASSQGTSGRWYEQYF. In DNA, the CDR3 is TGCGCCAGCAGCCAAGGGACTAGCGGGAGGTGGTACGAGCAGTACTTC.

CDR3 amino acids: CASGTVSPNEQFF. CDR3 DNA sequence: TGTGCCTCCGGGACAGTGAGCCCCAATGAGCAGTTCTTC. The chain has TRBV30 and TRBJ2-1; 7 positions agree with TRBD1. The ends lost 7 bases at V and 6 bases at J; junction bases unmatched: 9. CDR1 GTSNPN and CDR2 SVGIG come from the germline V gene (reference sequence). The CDR3 runs 13 residues.

The gene calls are TRBV4-1 and TRBJ2-3; 7 bases map to TRBD2. CDR3 length equals 14 residues. From germline, CDR1 is MGHRA and CDR2 YSYEKL. J gave up 4 bases and V 3 bases, and 4 bases lay outside the gene matches. The CDR3 nucleotides are TGCGCCAGCAGCCATGGGACTACCCCAGATACGCAGTATTTT. This translates into CASSHGTTPDTQYF.

The chain combines TRBV5-4 with TRBJ2-5, with 10 bases that match TRBD2. The CDR3 totals 17 residues. V was pared by 2 bases and J by 2 bases, with 9 bases of the junction left unmatched. Per the germline V gene, CDR1 is SGHNT and CDR2 is YYREEE (reference sequence). CDR3 nucleotide sequence: TGTGCCAGCAGCTTAGGTAGCGGGAGGAGGAGTCAAGAGACCCAGTACTTC. This gives the protein CASSLGSGRRSQETQYF.

The rearrangement uses TRBV2 and TRBJ2-5, with D unclear. CDR1 and CDR2 (germline): SNHLY, FYNNEI. The CDR3 totals 14 residues. V gave up 2 bases and J gave up 3 bases, with 10 bases separating them. The CDR3 here is CASSEIRQKETQYF. CDR3 nucleotide sequence: TGTGCCAGCAGTGAAATTCGTCAGAAAGAGACCCAGTACTTC.

The chain is built from TRBV2 and TRBJ2-2; D may be TRBD2 (6 bases). The V and J ends lost 5 bases and 4 bases respectively, with 23 bases between them. The CDR3 is made up of 18 amino acids. Germline V lookup: CDR1 SNHLY, CDR2 FYNNEI. CDR3 region: CASSTPGLGGLGTGELFF. The CDR3 DNA reads TGTGCCAGCAGTACCCCGGGCCTCGGGGGTTTGGGCACCGGGGAGCTGTTTTTT.

The J gene is TRBJ2-7, the V gene TRBV4-3, with 8 bases aligning to TRBD1. Trimming removed 4 bases from V and 4 bases from J; junction bases left unmatched: 6. The CDR3 contains 14 residues. Germline V gene lookup returns CDR1 LGHNA and CDR2 YSLEER. This CDR3 is CASSRGQGRYEQYF. For the CDR3, the DNA is TGCGCCAGCAGCCGCGGACAGGGAAGATACGAGCAGTACTTC.

This chain links TRBV7-3 with TRBJ2-3; a weak D match, TRBD2 (6 bases). V gave up 5 bases and J gave up 2 bases, with 20 bases separating them. The CDR3 loop spans 17 amino acids. CDR1 is SGHTA, CDR2 FQGTGA, per germline. CDR3 amino acids: CASSPAKAGPVTDTQYF. CDR3 nucleotides: TGTGCCAGCAGCCCTGCCAAGGCGGGACCTGTCACAGATACGCAGTATTTT.